A selection of T cell receptor beta chains follows, all from one sample in a study of CD8 T cells in Susac syndrome. TCRdb analysed the immunoSEQ multiplex PCR reads with MiXCR anew, one entry per CDR3 protein. The sample consists of 150,000 to 200,000 distinct CDR3 sequences, roughly 94% of them appearing once. Sequencing was carried out using CD4+ T cells from PBMCs. The receptors stem from a human donor with multiple sclerosis. CDR3s leave out the opening cysteine and the closing phenylalanine or tryptophan. D genes are given only for firm matches.

D,J,V,CDR3
TRBD1,TRBJ1-2,TRBV27,ASSQKTGSGYT
.,TRBJ2-1,TRBV7-3,ASSSSGAYNEQF
.,TRBJ2-1,TRBV3-1,ASSGRGQF
.,TRBJ2-5,TRBV12-3/TRBV12-4,ASIRSTQETQY
TRBD1,TRBJ1-1,TRBV25-1,ASSRGTGNTEAF
.,TRBJ1-1,TRBV28,ASSFPLRGKNTEAF
.,TRBJ2-6,TRBV5-1,ASRWTASTGANVLT
.,TRBJ1-5,TRBV7-9,ASSLRGGTGQPQH
.,TRBJ1-1,TRBV11-2,ASRVIVRGEAF
TRBD1,TRBJ2-5,TRBV28,ASSGTGGGFGETQY
.,TRBJ2-7,TRBV28,ASSQLTYEQY
TRBD1,TRBJ1-1,TRBV7-3,ASSTQGANTEAF
.,TRBJ1-1,TRBV18,ASSPLNRDGAEAF
.,TRBJ2-7,TRBV18,ASSRVAGQSSYEQY
TRBD1,TRBJ2-7,TRBV5-1,ASSSGWTGGSGEQY
TRBD2,TRBJ2-3,TRBV3-1,ASNIAGVDADTQY
TRBD1,TRBJ1-5,TRBV3-1,ASSHSGQGNQPQH
TRBD2,TRBJ2-7,TRBV20-1,SATQGASGRANEQY
TRBD1,TRBJ1-2,TRBV5-1,ASSSQGANYGYT
.,TRBJ2-6,TRBV2,ASKRGPGSGANVLT
TRBD1,TRBJ2-7,TRBV2,ASRLPTGTGNYEQY
.,TRBJ1-2,TRBV6-1,ASSSNRDGYT
TRBD1,TRBJ1-1,TRBV4-2,ASSQETGDGNTEAF
.,TRBJ1-2,TRBV15,ATSPRAPYGYT
.,TRBJ1-1,TRBV29-1,SVAGGRGTEAF
.,TRBJ2-1,TRBV18,ASSLSGNEQF
.,TRBJ2-7,TRBV6-5,ASSYYGRNYEQY
.,TRBJ1-2,TRBV3-1,ASSQSQGGYT
TRBD1,TRBJ2-7,TRBV4-1,ASSQGGKGQGYEQY
.,TRBJ2-3,TRBV18,ASLEGDTQY
.,TRBJ1-4,TRBV7-9,ASSLDFGPNEKLF
TRBD2,TRBJ2-3,TRBV7-2,ASSAVGGSGTDTQY
TRBD2,TRBJ2-5,TRBV13,ASRQREVYQETQY
TRBD1,TRBJ2-3,TRBV15,ATSRGDRDTDTQY
TRBD2,TRBJ2-7,TRBV6-5,ASRSGATYEQY
TRBD1,TRBJ1-2,TRBV4-1,ASSHGAGGGRRYGYT
TRBD2,TRBJ2-2,TRBV9,ASTWGEGNTGELF
TRBD2,TRBJ2-1,TRBV10-1,ASTREASGRPHNEQF
TRBD1,TRBJ2-7,TRBV30,AWTFLDRGEQY
.,TRBJ2-1,TRBV6-5,ASSYLAEQF
.,TRBJ2-1,TRBV30,AWRPLQGLAGEQF
.,TRBJ2-5,TRBV20-1,SARTRRVPQETQY
.,TRBJ2-7,TRBV30,AWTHQGYEQY
TRBD1,TRBJ1-2,TRBV30,AWKNPRTGAYGYT
.,TRBJ2-5,TRBV5-6,ASSFIAQETQY
TRBD1,TRBJ2-7,TRBV4-2,ASSQTGQGAGEQY
.,TRBJ1-2,TRBV3-1,ASSQRTANYGYT
.,TRBJ2-5,TRBV30,AWGAGETQY
.,TRBJ1-5,TRBV3-1,ASSQAWGQPQH
.,TRBJ1-1,TRBV23-1,ARDAEAF
TRBD1,TRBJ1-2,TRBV5-1,ASSRFGQGYGYT
.,TRBJ1-1,TRBV7-9,ASDQGGRTEAF
TRBD2,TRBJ2-4,TRBV7-2,ASSSRTSAKNIQY
.,TRBJ2-1,TRBV10-3,AISESGIEQF
.,TRBJ2-1,TRBV4-3,ASSQDVYSYNEQF
.,TRBJ1-5,TRBV28,ASSPLNQPQH
.,TRBJ2-5,TRBV7-9,ASSTAGRGETQY
TRBD1,TRBJ1-1,TRBV12-3/TRBV12-4,ASGKTGIDTEAF
TRBD2,TRBJ2-2,TRBV10-3,ASAGTSGSGELF
.,TRBJ1-1,TRBV30,AWSVPSPIGEAF